This passage covers 15 T cell receptor beta chains from one sample sequenced in a study of blood T cell repertoires in COVID-19 (dated by TCRdb to the early 2020s). Library construction relied on the immunoSEQ multiplex PCR assay. TCRdb took this table from immuneACCESS and kept in-frame rearrangements with V and J called. Such tables lack part of the clones; where checked against another copy, unresolved V genes explain under half of the gap, and the rest is unexplained. The sample includes about 59,000 clones, with roughly 70% observed a single time. The top ten hold about 15% of the sample. The source material was peripheral blood. Receptor source: a woman between 65 and 79 years old with acute or convalescent COVID-19.

CDR3 protein: CASSRSGTGSLRSAYEQYF. The CDR3 DNA reads as TGTGCCAGTAGTAGGTCTGGGACAGGGTCCTTGAGGTCCGCCTACGAGCAGTACTTC. The chain couples TRBV19 to TRBJ2-7; the match to TRBD1 covers 9 bases. V trimming: 4 bases; J trimming: 2 bases; junction bases outside the gene matches: 18. Germline-derived CDR1 and CDR2 are LNHDA and SQIVND (reference sequence). The CDR3 has 19 residues.

The chain links TRBV2 to TRBJ2-7; D uncertain. This CDR3 contains 12 residues. V dropped 5 bases and J dropped 2 bases, with 7 bases sitting between them. The germline V gene has CDR1 SNHLY and CDR2 FYNNEI. CDR3 sequence reads: CASSQVAYEQYV. CDR3 nucleotide sequence: TGTGCCAGCAGTCAAGTCGCCTACGAGCAGTACGTC.

V is TRBV9 and J is TRBJ1-2; TRBD1 matches 8 bases. The CDR3 has 15 amino acids. With 0 bases clipped from V and 4 bases from J, the junction kept 5 bases outside the gene matches. Germline CDR1 SGDLS, CDR2 YYNGEE. The CDR3 nucleotides are TGTGCCAGCAGCGTAGGAGGGACAGGTCTCTATGGCTACACCTTC. As protein: CASSVGGTGLYGYTF.

The table lists this clone with a few counts. This sequence joins TRBV15 and TRBJ1-5; D is unclear. V lost 6 bases and J 0 bases, leaving 15 bases between the germline ends. Germline CDR1 reads LNHNV; CDR2 reads YYDKDF (reference sequence). The CDR3 is 16 amino acids. CDR3 region: CATRAREALSNQPQHF. The CDR3 DNA reads as TGTGCCACCAGAGCCCGGGAGGCTCTTAGCAATCAGCCCCAGCATTTT.

The chain has TRBV4-1 and TRBJ1-5, with TRBD1 identical over 9 bases. The CDR3 is 18 amino acids. V trimming: 1 base; J trimming: 2 bases; junction bases outside the gene matches: 9. Germline V gene lookup returns CDR1 MGHRA and CDR2 YSYEKL. DNA of the CDR3: TGCGCCAGCAGCCAAGGACGTCACAGGGGGCAGGGCAATCAGCCCCAGCATTTT. Translating it yields CASSQGRHRGQGNQPQHF.

This rearrangement joins TRBV14 to TRBJ2-3; maybe TRBD2 (6 bases). The V end was cut by 4 bases, the J end by 2 bases, with 19 bases between. The length of the CDR3 is 17 residues. Germline V gene sequence: CDR1 SGHDN, CDR2 FVKESK. CDR3 loop: CASSPTSSAWLTDTQYF. CDR3 coding DNA: TGTGCCAGCAGCCCTACATCTAGCGCGTGGCTCACAGATACGCAGTATTTT.

The rearrangement joins TRBV2 to TRBJ1-3, with 8 bases aligning to TRBD1. V shed 6 bases and J 0 bases; nucleotides not matched to a gene: 7. Germline assignment: CDR1 SNHLY and CDR2 FYNNEI. The length of the CDR3 is 16 residues. In DNA, the CDR3 is TGTGCCAGCAGGGGCCAGGGGGCCATCTCTGGAAACACCATATATTTT. This codes for CASRGQGAISGNTIYF.

On this clone: Its ends do not fully match the called genes, so a read error is possible. The J gene is TRBJ2-5, the V gene TRBV2; no definite D call. Germline assignment: CDR1 SNHLY and CDR2 FYNNEI. The CDR3 sequence is 11 residues long. The CDR3 is CASRLKLGSDF. In DNA, the CDR3 is TGTGCCAGCAGGTTAAAGTTGGGCTCGGACTTC.

The rearrangement joins TRBV7-9 to TRBJ2-7; D possibly corresponds to TRBD2 (6 bases). In germline, CDR1 is SEHNR, CDR2 FQNEAQ (reference sequence). V was cut by 5 bases and J by 3 bases, with 14 bases left in between. This CDR3 has 14 residues. The CDR3 loop reads CASSQSGGIYEQYV. CDR3 coding DNA: TGTGCCAGCAGCCAATCGGGCGGGATCTACGAGCAGTACGTC.

The chain uses TRBV19 and TRBJ2-7; 10 bases are a match to TRBD2. There are 13 residues in the CDR3. J gave up 5 bases and V 5 bases, and 3 bases lay outside the gene matches. In germline, CDR1 is LNHDA, CDR2 SQIVND (reference sequence). This chain's CDR3 is CASSLAGDHEQYF. CDR3 DNA sequence: TGTGCCAGTAGTCTAGCGGGGGACCACGAGCAGTACTTC.

CDR3: CASSLATTPGGDTQYF. Written as DNA, the CDR3 is TGTGCCAGCAGCTTAGCGACCACCCCCGGGGGAGATACGCAGTATTTT. The chain recombines TRBV7-2 with TRBJ2-3; a weak D match, TRBD2 (6 bases). Germline CDR1 is SGHTA and CDR2 is FQGNSA. CDR3 length: 16 residues. V was trimmed by 0 bases and J by 5 bases, leaving 15 bases between them.

Comment on this clone: The sample holds other DNA sequences that translate to the same CDR3. The gene calls are TRBV5-1 and TRBJ1-5, with D tentatively TRBD1 (6 bases). Germline loops: CDR1 SGHRS, CDR2 YFSETQ. This CDR3 region has 15 residues. The V end lost 0 bases, the J end lost 4 bases, and 11 bases lay between the germline ends. This chain's CDR3 is CASSLDGQGNQPQHF. CDR3 bases: TGCGCCAGCAGCTTGGATGGCCAGGGGAATCAGCCCCAGCATTTT.

This rearrangement joins TRBV2 to TRBJ2-7; D unresolved. V was clipped by 5 bases and J by 3 bases, with 8 bases between them. Looked up from germline, CDR1 is SNHLY and CDR2 is FYNNEI. The CDR3 sequence is 12 residues long. CDR3: CASSHNIYEQYF. CDR3 sequence (DNA): TGTGCCAGCAGTCACAATATCTACGAGCAGTACTTC. Combining the CDR3 with reference TRBV2 and TRBJ2-7 gives the whole variable domain EPEVTQTPSHQVTQMGQEVILRCVPISNHLYFYWYRQILGQKVEFLVSFYNNEISEKSEIFDDQFSVERPDGSNFTLKIRSTKLEDSAMYFCASSHNIYEQYFGPGTRLTVT.

The chain recombines TRBV19 with TRBJ1-1, with D possibly matching TRBD1 (6 bases). Trimming took 4 bases from V and 5 from J, leaving 11 bases between them. This CDR3 contains 13 residues. Germline V gene sequence: CDR1 LNHDA, CDR2 SQIVND (reference sequence). Here the CDR3 reads CASSRSQGTEAFF. The CDR3, as DNA: TGTGCCAGTAGTAGATCACAGGGAACTGAAGCTTTCTTT.

The chain carries TRBV6-5 and TRBJ1-5; 7 positions agree with TRBD1. Germline CDR1 is MNHEY and CDR2 is SVGAGI. The CDR3 covers 15 residues. Unmatched junction bases numbered 7, after V lost 6 bases and J lost 2 bases. The DNA of the CDR3 is TGTGCCAGCAGGTCGACAGGGACGGGCAATCAGCCCCAGCATTTT. Residues: CASRSTGTGNQPQHF.